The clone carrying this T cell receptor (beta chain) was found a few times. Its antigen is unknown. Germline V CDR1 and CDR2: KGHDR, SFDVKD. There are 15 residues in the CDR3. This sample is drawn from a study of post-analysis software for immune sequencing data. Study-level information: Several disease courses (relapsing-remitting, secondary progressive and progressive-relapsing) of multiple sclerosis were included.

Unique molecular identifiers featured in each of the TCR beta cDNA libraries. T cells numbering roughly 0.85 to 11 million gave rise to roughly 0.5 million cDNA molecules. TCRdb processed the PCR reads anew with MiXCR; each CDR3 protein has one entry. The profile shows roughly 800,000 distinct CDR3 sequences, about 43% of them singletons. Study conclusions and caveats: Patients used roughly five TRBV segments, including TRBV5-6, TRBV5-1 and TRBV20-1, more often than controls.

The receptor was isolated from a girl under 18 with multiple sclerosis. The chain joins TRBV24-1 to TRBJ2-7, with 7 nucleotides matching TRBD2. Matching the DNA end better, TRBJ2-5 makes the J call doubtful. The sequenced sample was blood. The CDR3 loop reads CATSVGLAESETQYF. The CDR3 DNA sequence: TGTGCCACCAGTGTCGGGCTAGCGGAATCGGAGACCCAGTACTTC.